The T cell receptor beta chain under discussion was sequenced for a study of T cell responses to AZD1222 COVID-19 vaccine. V was trimmed by 5 bases and J by 0 bases, leaving 5 bases between them. The CDR3 contains 12 residues. The germline gives CDR1 MNHNY, CDR2 SVGAGI (reference sequence). Worth noting for this clone: The antigen is unknown. The sample carries other DNA sequences with the same CDR3.

Study observations and caveats: Spike-spanning, vaccine-associated CD4 TCRs were dominant at 160-218 and 743-854. Seropositivity was recorded at baseline in only 6 or 7 AZD1222 recipients.

Generated by immunoSEQ multiplex PCR, the TCRdb table keeps only in-frame clones and is missing some. The sample carries roughly 100,000 clones, less than 90% recorded once. The receptor was derived from an adult in good health. The chain employs TRBV6-6 and TRBJ2-7; D is uncertain. Sequencing was performed on peripheral blood, taken on day 0 of AZD1222 vaccination. CDR3 bases: TGTGCCAGCAGTGCAGGCTCCTACGAGCAGTACTTC. Translating it yields CASSAGSYEQYF.